This TCR beta chain emerged from a study of CD8 T cells in ankylosing spondylitis. The CDR3 has 15 amino acids. V dropped 4 bases and J dropped 4; count of bases not matched to a gene: 4. The germline CDR1 and CDR2 sequences are SGHRS and YFSETQ. MiXCR, run by TCRdb on the 5' RACE reads, gives a single entry per CDR3 protein. This table holds under 300,000 distinct CDR3 sequences, roughly 8.6% found once. This clonotype has ten or more counts. The sequence derives from a male donor with ankylosing spondylitis or in good health (not recorded which). The sequencing sample was made of blood, either unsorted or a sorted T cell fraction (not recorded which). V gene TRBV5-1 combines with J gene TRBJ1-3; 11 bases line up with TRBD1. CDR3 amino acids: CASSRGQGAGNTIYF. CDR3 DNA sequence: TGCGCCAGCAGCAGAGGACAGGGGGCCGGAAACACCATATATTTT.